Listed below are T cell receptor beta chains from one sample, sequenced in a study of cytomegalovirus exposure and HLA in healthy donors. Data came from immunoSEQ multiplex PCR; TCRdb stores just in-frame clones and leaves some out. In the table there are around 170,000 clones, 82% of which are singletons. Sequencing input: PBMCs. The receptors come from a woman in her forties or fifties in good health and CMV-seronegative. The CDR3 runs from the conserved cysteine through the conserved F or W. The D gene is left open where the match is weak. The size field is filled for only some rows; it gives once, few, many or a size class.

CDR3,DNA,V,D,J,size
CASSVLAGAITDTQYF,TGTGCCAGCAGCGTACTAGCGGGGGCTATCACAGATACGCAGTATTTT,TRBV7-3,TRBD2,TRBJ2-3,-
CASSQVTGINEQFF,TGTGCCAGCAGCCAAGTAACAGGGATCAATGAGCAGTTCTTC,TRBV14,-,TRBJ2-1,few
CASSFRTDGNTIYF,TGTGCCAGCAGCTTCCGGACAGACGGAAACACCATATATTTT,TRBV7-9,-,TRBJ1-3,-
CASSLHSGGAETQYF,TGTGCCAGCAGCTTACATAGCGGGGGGGCGGAGACCCAGTACTTC,TRBV11-2,TRBD2,TRBJ2-5,-
CASSSRGTGWYEQYF,TGTGCCAGCAGCTCCCGCGGGACAGGGTGGTACGAGCAGTACTTC,TRBV7-2,TRBD1,TRBJ2-7,-
CASSLGTGTGATEAFF,TGTGCCAGCAGCTTGGGGACCGGGACAGGGGCCACTGAAGCTTTCTTT,TRBV5-4,TRBD1,TRBJ1-1,-
CASSQTGSYGYTF,TGTGCCAGCAGCCAAACAGGGTCCTATGGCTACACCTTC,TRBV4-2,-,TRBJ1-2,-
CSVVGLYEQYF,TGCAGCGTTGTCGGACTCTACGAGCAGTACTTC,TRBV29-1,-,TRBJ2-7,-
CASSASMGRIPGNTIYF,TGTGCCAGCAGTGCCTCGATGGGGCGAATACCTGGAAACACCATATATTTT,TRBV28,-,TRBJ1-3,-
CASSPQRGLGNTIYF,TGTGCCAGCAGCCCCCAAAGGGGGCTTGGAAACACCATATATTTT,TRBV7-9,TRBD1,TRBJ1-3,-
CASSEWDLNTDTQYF,TGCGCCAGCAGTGAGTGGGACTTAAACACAGATACGCAGTATTTT,TRBV10-2,-,TRBJ2-3,-
CAWSERGGRRFGANVLTF,TGTGCCTGGAGTGAGCGGGGGGGCCGCCGGTTTGGGGCCAACGTCCTGACTTTC,TRBV30,TRBD2,TRBJ2-6,-
CASTPIGGAGSGANVLTF,TGTGCCAGCACCCCTATTGGGGGCGCCGGGTCTGGGGCCAACGTCCTGACTTTC,TRBV28,-,TRBJ2-6,-
CASSVGGTGTYEQYF,TGTGCCAGCAGCGTAGGAGGTACAGGAACCTACGAGCAGTACTTC,TRBV9,-,TRBJ2-7,few
CASSLSTGGGGYTF,TGTGCCAGCAGCCTATCGACAGGGGGCGGTGGCTACACCTTC,TRBV5-8,TRBD1,TRBJ1-2,-
CASTTGEKNQPQHF,TGTGCCAGCACAACAGGGGAAAAGAATCAGCCCCAGCATTTT,TRBV25-1,TRBD1,TRBJ1-5,-
CAITSALEQETQYF,TGTGCCATCACATCCGCGCTAGAACAAGAGACCCAGTACTTC,TRBV10-3,-,TRBJ2-5,-
CASSPSRGANVLTF,TGTGCCAGCAGCCCGTCGCGGGGGGCCAACGTCCTGACTTTC,TRBV7-3,-,TRBJ2-6,-
CASSFLAGDGEQYF,TGTGCCAGCAGTTTTCTAGCGGGAGATGGGGAGCAGTACTTC,TRBV28,TRBD2,TRBJ2-7,-
CASSEGLDANEQFF,TGTGCCAGCAGTGAAGGGCTAGACGCGAATGAGCAGTTCTTC,TRBV6-1,-,TRBJ2-1,-
CASSLLGRNTEAFF,TGTGCCAGCAGTTTACTAGGGAGGAACACTGAAGCTTTCTTT,TRBV27,-,TRBJ1-1,-
CASSSRLTDTQYF,TGTGCCAGCAGCTCCAGGCTCACAGATACGCAGTATTTT,TRBV7-8,-,TRBJ2-3,-